This T cell receptor (beta chain) was sequenced for a study of regulatory T cells in long-lasting Graves disease. Time point described: newly diagnosed GD, antithyroid drugs for less than 3 months. Isolated PBMC RNA provided the starting material for the TCR library. In the case of this clonotype: A single base separates this from a much larger clone, so it may be a read error.

Investigators prepared the TCR beta libraries by applying iRepertoire HTBI primers and Arm-PCR of CDR3 regions. MiXCR, run by TCRdb on the multiplex PCR reads, gives a single entry per CDR3 protein. The table lists about 620,000 distinct CDR3 sequences, roughly 15% of them singletons, with 18% in the top ten. This CDR3 comprises 14 residues. V was shortened by 5 bases and J by 6 bases, with 16 bases between the two germline ends. Germline assignment: CDR1 SEHNR and CDR2 FQNEAQ (reference sequence). These data also formed part of another study, on T cells in Graves' hyperthyroidism and ophthalmopathy. Per that study: The model predicted ophthalmopathy a median 6.5 months before onset.

The V and J genes are TRBV7-9 and TRBJ1-1; TRBD1 is a possible D gene (5 bases). The sequences come from peripheral blood mononuclear cells (PBMCs), collected at new diagnosis, from a patient treated with antithyroid drugs. The TCR originated in a woman under 40 with Graves disease. CDR3 sequence: CASSPGTTDAEAFF. CDR3 DNA sequence: TGTGCCAGCAGCCCGGGGACCACGGACGCTGAAGCTTTCTTT. Full variable domain (outside the CDR3, taken from reference TRBV7-9 and TRBJ1-1): DTGVSQNPRHKITKRGQNVTFRCDPISEHNRLYWYRQTLGQGPEFLTYFQNEAQLEKSRLLSDRFSAERPKGSFSTLEIQRTEQGDSAMYLCASSPGTTDAEAFFGQGTRLTVV.